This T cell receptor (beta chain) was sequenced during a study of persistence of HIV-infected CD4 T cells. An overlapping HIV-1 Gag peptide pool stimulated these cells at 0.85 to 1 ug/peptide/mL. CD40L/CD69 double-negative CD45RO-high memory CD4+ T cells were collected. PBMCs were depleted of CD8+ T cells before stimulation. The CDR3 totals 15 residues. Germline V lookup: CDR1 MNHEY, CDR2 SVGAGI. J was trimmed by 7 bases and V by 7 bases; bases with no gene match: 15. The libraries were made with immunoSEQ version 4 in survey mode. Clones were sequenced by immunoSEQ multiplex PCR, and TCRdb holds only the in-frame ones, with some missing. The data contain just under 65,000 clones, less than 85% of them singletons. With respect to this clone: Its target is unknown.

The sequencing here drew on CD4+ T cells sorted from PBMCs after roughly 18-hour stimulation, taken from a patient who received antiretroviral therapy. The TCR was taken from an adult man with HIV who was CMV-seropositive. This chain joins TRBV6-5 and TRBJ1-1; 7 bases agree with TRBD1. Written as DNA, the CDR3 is TGTGCCAGCACCTACCGGGACAGCTCCCGGAGTGAAGCTTTCTTT. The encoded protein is CASTYRDSSRSEAFF.